Listed below are T cell receptor beta chains from one sample, sequenced in a study of blood T cell repertoires in COVID-19. Profiled with immunoSEQ multiplex PCR; TCRdb holds only in-frame clones, not every one. The sample lists 220,000 or so clones; 80% to 85% were seen once. Sequenced sample: peripheral blood. The receptor source for this set is a woman between 25 and 40 years old who had recovered from COVID-19. The CDR3 runs from the conserved cysteine through the conserved F or W. A D gene is named only where the DNA matches it firmly. Size is stated for part of the rows, as once, few or many counts, or as a class when the clone is expanded.

v_gene: TRBV27; d_gene: -; abundance: -; j_gene: TRBJ1-1; CDR3nt: TGTGCCAGCAGTTTCAACTTGAACACTGAAGCTTTCTTT; CDR3aa: CASSFNLNTEAFF
v_gene: TRBV18; d_gene: -; abundance: -; j_gene: TRBJ2-7; CDR3nt: TGTGCCAGCTCACCTGACGACAATCTATCCTACGAGCAGTACTTC; CDR3aa: CASSPDDNLSYEQYF
v_gene: TRBV16; d_gene: -; abundance: few; j_gene: TRBJ1-3; CDR3nt: TGTGCCAGCAGCCGAAACACAGGGTCTGGAAACACCATATATTTT; CDR3aa: CASSRNTGSGNTIYF
v_gene: TRBV27; d_gene: -; abundance: -; j_gene: TRBJ1-2; CDR3nt: TGTGCCAGCAGCGATCCAGGGGCAACCTATGGCTACACCTTC; CDR3aa: CASSDPGATYGYTF
v_gene: TRBV15; d_gene: -; abundance: -; j_gene: TRBJ1-6; CDR3nt: TGTGCCACCAGCAGAGATCCGAGAGGGAGTGGTTCACCCCTCCACTTT; CDR3aa: CATSRDPRGSGSPLHF
v_gene: TRBV18; d_gene: -; abundance: -; j_gene: TRBJ2-2; CDR3nt: TGTGCCAGCTCACCCATGCGACCTGGGCCCGGGGAGCTGTTTTTT; CDR3aa: CASSPMRPGPGELFF
v_gene: TRBV28; d_gene: TRBD2; abundance: few; j_gene: TRBJ2-7; CDR3nt: TGTGCCAGCAGTGAATTAGGGACTAGTGAAGCCTACGAGCAGTACTTC; CDR3aa: CASSELGTSEAYEQYF
v_gene: TRBV28; d_gene: TRBD1; abundance: -; j_gene: TRBJ1-1; CDR3nt: TGTGCCAGCAGTTTGTGGACAGGTAACACTGAAGCTTTCTTT; CDR3aa: CASSLWTGNTEAFF
v_gene: TRBV29-1; d_gene: TRBD2; abundance: -; j_gene: TRBJ2-7; CDR3nt: TGCAGCGTCCCCACTAGCGGGAGAAGGTACGAGCAGTACTTC; CDR3aa: CSVPTSGRRYEQYF
v_gene: TRBV19; d_gene: TRBD2; abundance: -; j_gene: TRBJ2-1; CDR3nt: TGTGCCAGTAGTTCCCTAAAGGGGTCTACTAGCGGGGCCGCCTACAATGAGCAGTTCTTC; CDR3aa: CASSSLKGSTSGAAYNEQFF
v_gene: TRBV6-1; d_gene: -; abundance: once; j_gene: TRBJ1-1; CDR3nt: TGTGCCAGCAGTGAACTAAGAGGCACTGAAGCTTTCTTT; CDR3aa: CASSELRGTEAFF
v_gene: TRBV29-1; d_gene: TRBD1; abundance: -; j_gene: TRBJ1-6; CDR3nt: TGCAGCGCCACAGGGGGGTCCGATTCGGCCCTCCACTTT; CDR3aa: CSATGGSDSALHF
v_gene: TRBV4-1; d_gene: -; abundance: -; j_gene: TRBJ2-1; CDR3nt: TGCGCCAGCAGCCAAGATCTGAACGGGTTCCCTTACAATGAGCAGTTCTTC; CDR3aa: CASSQDLNGFPYNEQFF
v_gene: TRBV6-5; d_gene: -; abundance: -; j_gene: TRBJ2-1; CDR3nt: TGTGCCAGCGTAAGACAGCAGTTGAATGAGCAGTTCTTC; CDR3aa: CASVRQQLNEQFF
v_gene: TRBV7-9; d_gene: TRBD2; abundance: -; j_gene: TRBJ2-1; CDR3nt: TGTGCCACCTCTGGGAGCGGGAGCGAGGGTGAGCAGTTCTTC; CDR3aa: CATSGSGSEGEQFF
v_gene: TRBV9; d_gene: TRBD1; abundance: -; j_gene: TRBJ2-3; CDR3nt: TGTGCCAGCAGCGTCGACAGGGAAAGTAGGGGTACGCAGTATTTT; CDR3aa: CASSVDRESRGTQYF
v_gene: TRBV2; d_gene: TRBD1; abundance: -; j_gene: TRBJ1-1; CDR3nt: TGTGCCACCTCCGGGTTCGGGACAGGGAATGGGGACACTGAAGCTTTCTTT; CDR3aa: CATSGFGTGNGDTEAFF
v_gene: TRBV30; d_gene: -; abundance: few; j_gene: TRBJ1-3; CDR3nt: TGTGCCTGGAGTCGGGATTACTCTGGAAACACCATATATTTT; CDR3aa: CAWSRDYSGNTIYF
v_gene: TRBV30; d_gene: TRBD1; abundance: -; j_gene: TRBJ1-5; CDR3nt: TGTGCCTGGGGACCGGGACAGGGCTCCAATCAGCCCCAGCATTTT; CDR3aa: CAWGPGQGSNQPQHF
v_gene: TRBV10-2; d_gene: TRBD2; abundance: -; j_gene: TRBJ2-2; CDR3nt: TGCGCCAGCAGTGAGTCGTGGACTAGTGCCGGGGAGCTGTTTTTT; CDR3aa: CASSESWTSAGELFF
v_gene: TRBV9; d_gene: -; abundance: few; j_gene: TRBJ1-3; CDR3nt: TGTGCCAGCAGCGTAGGGGGGGTCGAAGACACCATATATTTT; CDR3aa: CASSVGGVEDTIYF
v_gene: TRBV6-5; d_gene: -; abundance: -; j_gene: TRBJ2-2; CDR3nt: TGTGCCAGCCGGGGACAAGTAGGAGTGGCCGGGGAGCTGTTTTTT; CDR3aa: CASRGQVGVAGELFF
v_gene: TRBV28; d_gene: -; abundance: -; j_gene: TRBJ2-7; CDR3nt: TGTGCCAGCATCTGGAGGGGACGGAGCTACGAGCAGTACTTC; CDR3aa: CASIWRGRSYEQYF
v_gene: TRBV27; d_gene: TRBD1; abundance: -; j_gene: TRBJ1-2; CDR3nt: TGTGCCAGCAGTTGGACAGGGTCGGCTGGCTACACCTTC; CDR3aa: CASSWTGSAGYTF
v_gene: TRBV3-1/TRBV3-2; d_gene: TRBD1; abundance: -; j_gene: TRBJ1-2; CDR3nt: TGTGCCAGCAGCCAAGATGAGACAGGGGGCTTCTATGGCTACACCTTC; CDR3aa: CASSQDETGGFYGYTF
v_gene: TRBV6-5; d_gene: TRBD2; abundance: -; j_gene: TRBJ2-7; CDR3nt: TGTGCCAGCAGTTACTCGCGGGAGGCCGTCTACGAGCAGTACTTC; CDR3aa: CASSYSREAVYEQYF
v_gene: TRBV28; d_gene: -; abundance: -; j_gene: TRBJ2-1; CDR3nt: TGTGCCAGCAGCGTTAGCGGATCCTACAATGAGCAGTTCTTC; CDR3aa: CASSVSGSYNEQFF
v_gene: TRBV4-1; d_gene: -; abundance: -; j_gene: TRBJ2-7; CDR3nt: TGCGCCAGCAGCCTTATGGGGACACTTGGCGAGCAGTACTTC; CDR3aa: CASSLMGTLGEQYF
v_gene: TRBV10-1; d_gene: -; abundance: -; j_gene: TRBJ2-1; CDR3nt: TGCGCCAGCAGTGACCTGTCCAAGGAGGGCTCCTACAATGAGCAGTTCTTC; CDR3aa: CASSDLSKEGSYNEQFF
v_gene: TRBV3-1/TRBV3-2; d_gene: TRBD2; abundance: -; j_gene: TRBJ2-7; CDR3nt: TGTGCCAGCAGCAGGAGCGGGACCTCCTACGAGCAGTACTTC; CDR3aa: CASSRSGTSYEQYF
v_gene: TRBV30; d_gene: -; abundance: -; j_gene: TRBJ1-1; CDR3nt: TGTGCCTGGAGTCTGTCGCGCGGCACTGAAGCTTTCTTT; CDR3aa: CAWSLSRGTEAFF
v_gene: TRBV19; d_gene: -; abundance: -; j_gene: TRBJ2-7; CDR3nt: TGTGCCAGTAAAGACTCTTATCCTACCTACGAGCAGTACTTC; CDR3aa: CASKDSYPTYEQYF
v_gene: TRBV10-3; d_gene: -; abundance: -; j_gene: TRBJ1-2; CDR3nt: TGTGCCATCAAGCGGACTGGCTATGGCTACACCTTC; CDR3aa: CAIKRTGYGYTF
v_gene: TRBV4-1; d_gene: -; abundance: -; j_gene: TRBJ1-1; CDR3nt: TGCGCCAGCAGCCAAGAGGTGTCAGGGAAAGCTTTCTTT; CDR3aa: CASSQEVSGKAFF
v_gene: TRBV6-4; d_gene: TRBD2; abundance: -; j_gene: TRBJ2-1; CDR3nt: TGTGCCAGCAGTCGACTAGCAGAGGGACGCGAGCAGTTCTTC; CDR3aa: CASSRLAEGREQFF
v_gene: TRBV7-3; d_gene: -; abundance: -; j_gene: TRBJ2-3; CDR3nt: TGTGCCAGCAGCTTATCTTCCAGCACAGATACGCAGTATTTT; CDR3aa: CASSLSSSTDTQYF
v_gene: TRBV5-4; d_gene: TRBD1; abundance: once; j_gene: TRBJ1-2; CDR3nt: TGTGCCAGCAGCCCGCCGACACCGGGACAGGGGCATGGCTACACCTTC; CDR3aa: CASSPPTPGQGHGYTF
v_gene: TRBV27; d_gene: -; abundance: -; j_gene: TRBJ1-1; CDR3nt: TGTGCCAGCAGCTCCAACTGGCGGGACACTGAAGCTTTCTTT; CDR3aa: CASSSNWRDTEAFF
v_gene: TRBV30; d_gene: -; abundance: once; j_gene: TRBJ2-3; CDR3nt: TGTGCCTGGAGTGTACCCGGGAGCACAGATACGCAGTATTTT; CDR3aa: CAWSVPGSTDTQYF
v_gene: TRBV25-1; d_gene: -; abundance: -; j_gene: TRBJ1-2; CDR3nt: TGTGCCAGCAGTGAATTTGACAGGACCTATGGCTACACCTTC; CDR3aa: CASSEFDRTYGYTF
v_gene: TRBV5-1; d_gene: -; abundance: -; j_gene: TRBJ1-4; CDR3nt: TGCGCCAGCAGCGCCACAGGCAGCGCGGATGAAAAACTGTTTTTT; CDR3aa: CASSATGSADEKLFF
v_gene: TRBV6-2/TRBV6-3; d_gene: -; abundance: -; j_gene: TRBJ2-1; CDR3nt: TGTGCCAGCAGTTACCCCGGCAGTGGGGCATTTGAGCAGTTCTTC; CDR3aa: CASSYPGSGAFEQFF
v_gene: TRBV3-1/TRBV3-2; d_gene: TRBD1; abundance: -; j_gene: TRBJ1-4; CDR3nt: TGTGCCAGCACCCGACAGGGGGCGGATGAAAAACTGTTTTTT; CDR3aa: CASTRQGADEKLFF
v_gene: TRBV5-1; d_gene: TRBD1; abundance: -; j_gene: TRBJ2-6; CDR3nt: TGCGCCAGCAGCTTACGGGACAGCCACTCCACCAACTATCTCTGGGGGGCCAACGTCCTGACTTTC; CDR3aa: CASSLRDSHSTNYLWGANVLTF
v_gene: TRBV28; d_gene: TRBD2; abundance: -; j_gene: TRBJ2-3; CDR3nt: TGTGCCAGCAGTTACGGGAGGGAAGATACGCAGTATTTT; CDR3aa: CASSYGREDTQYF
v_gene: TRBV15; d_gene: -; abundance: -; j_gene: TRBJ2-6; CDR3nt: TGTGCCACCAGCAGAGATCAGTCCCTTCCTGGGGCCAACGTCCTGACTTTC; CDR3aa: CATSRDQSLPGANVLTF
v_gene: TRBV9; d_gene: TRBD1; abundance: -; j_gene: TRBJ1-4; CDR3nt: TGTGCCAGCAGCGGAGGGGGCCCTAATGAAAAACTGTTTTTT; CDR3aa: CASSGGGPNEKLFF
v_gene: TRBV30; d_gene: TRBD2; abundance: -; j_gene: TRBJ2-1; CDR3nt: TGTGCCTGGCACCCGGGACTAGTTCGGAATGAGCAGTTCTTC; CDR3aa: CAWHPGLVRNEQFF
v_gene: TRBV3-1/TRBV3-2; d_gene: -; abundance: -; j_gene: TRBJ1-3; CDR3nt: TGTGCCAGCAGCCCACCTGGAGTTGCTTTCTCTGGAAACACCATATATTTT; CDR3aa: CASSPPGVAFSGNTIYF
v_gene: TRBV2; d_gene: TRBD1; abundance: -; j_gene: TRBJ1-1; CDR3nt: TGTGCCAGCAGGAATGGGCAGGGGGGTAGCACTGAAGCTTTCTTT; CDR3aa: CASRNGQGGSTEAFF
v_gene: TRBV7-9; d_gene: -; abundance: few; j_gene: TRBJ2-5; CDR3nt: TGTGCCAGCAGCTTAGCAGGCAGGAAAGAGACCCAGTACTTC; CDR3aa: CASSLAGRKETQYF
v_gene: TRBV9; d_gene: -; abundance: -; j_gene: TRBJ2-7; CDR3nt: TGTGCCAGCAGCGTAGCGGGTGCAGCCTACGAGCAGTACTTC; CDR3aa: CASSVAGAAYEQYF
v_gene: TRBV5-1; d_gene: -; abundance: -; j_gene: TRBJ2-5; CDR3nt: TGCGCCAGCAGCGGCGGGACAGTCAAAGAGACCCAGTACTTC; CDR3aa: CASSGGTVKETQYF
v_gene: TRBV28; d_gene: TRBD1; abundance: -; j_gene: TRBJ1-4; CDR3nt: TGTGCCAGCAGTTCGGGACAGGGCGGCGAAAAACTGTTTTTT; CDR3aa: CASSSGQGGEKLFF
v_gene: TRBV18; d_gene: TRBD2; abundance: -; j_gene: TRBJ2-5; CDR3nt: TGTGCCAGCTCACCACCGTTTCTCGGGAGGGCCGGGGAGACCCAGTACTTC; CDR3aa: CASSPPFLGRAGETQYF